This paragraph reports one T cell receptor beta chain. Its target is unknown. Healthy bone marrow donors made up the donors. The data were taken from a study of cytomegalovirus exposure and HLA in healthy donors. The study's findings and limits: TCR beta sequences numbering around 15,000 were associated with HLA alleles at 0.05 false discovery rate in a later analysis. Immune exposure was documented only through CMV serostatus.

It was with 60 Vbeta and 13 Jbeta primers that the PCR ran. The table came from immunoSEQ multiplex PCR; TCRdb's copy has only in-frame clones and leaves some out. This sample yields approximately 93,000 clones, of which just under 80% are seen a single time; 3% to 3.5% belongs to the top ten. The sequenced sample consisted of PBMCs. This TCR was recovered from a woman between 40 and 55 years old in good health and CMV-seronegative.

CDR3 sequence (DNA): TGTGCCAGCAGCCAGACCGCACAGGGATTCACCCTCTACAATGAGCAGTTCTTC. Translation gives CASSQTAQGFTLYNEQFF. The chain links TRBV14 to TRBJ2-1, with a possible D match to TRBD1 (6 bases). Germline lookup yields CDR1 SGHDN and CDR2 FVKESK. The CDR3 has 18 amino acids. V shed 3 bases and J shed 3 bases, with 21 bases lying between them.